This T cell receptor (beta chain) originates from a study of blood T cell repertoires in COVID-19. Across the study: Samples came from the United States, Italy and Spain, spanning acute and convalescent COVID-19. The cDNA or gDNA used as material had been derived from T cells, B-cell-depleted T cells, or PBMCs.

This clone occurred once. Germline-derived CDR1 and CDR2 are LNHDA and SQIVND (reference sequence). The CDR3 consists of 14 residues. Between the trimmed V and J ends, which lost 6 bases and 1 base, there was a span of 12 bases. In the original processing: Counts of nucleated cells, estimated from reference gene primer amplification, were obtained. The data were produced by immunoSEQ multiplex PCR, yet TCRdb's version contains in-frame clones alone and is incomplete. V and J calls and clone size come straight from that table; D and trimming were deduced from the DNA. The data show approximately 150,000 clones, with 88% seen just once and approximately 2.1% held by the top ten.

Sequenced input: peripheral blood. This chain uses TRBV19 with TRBJ1-1, with TRBD1 as a possible D gene (5 bases). The clonotype comes from a man aged 50 to 59 who had recovered from COVID-19. The DNA of the CDR3 is TGTGCCAGTAGCCCCCAGGGCACGAACACTGAAGCTTTCTTT. Translating it yields CASSPQGTNTEAFF. Together with reference TRBV19 and TRBJ1-1, the CDR3 gives the full variable domain: DGGITQSPKYLFRKEGQNVTLSCEQNLNHDAMYWYRQDPGQGLRLIYYSQIVNDFQKGDIAEGYSVSREKKESFPLTVTSAQKNPTAFYLCASSPQGTNTEAFFGQGTRLTVV.